The clone carrying this T cell receptor (beta chain) was recorded a few times. Profiled with immunoSEQ multiplex PCR; TCRdb holds only in-frame clones, not every one. The table records 60,000 to 65,000 clones, around 89% of them present only once. The CDR3 spans 12 residues. Trimming removed 8 bases at V and 2 bases at J, with 10 bases between. Germline values: CDR1 MNHEY, CDR2 SVGAGI. The sample belongs to a study of PD-1 blockade in mismatch repair-deficient tumors. Three pembrolizumab responders had their TCRs sequenced. This chain connects TRBV6-5 to TRBJ2-7; D perhaps matches TRBD1 (6 bases). This specimen was peripheral blood, taken 52 weeks after starting pembrolizumab. The TCR originated in an adult with mismatch repair-deficient cancer. CDR3 amino acids: CASGTPTYEQYF. CDR3 coding DNA: TGTGCCAGCGGGACACCCACCTACGAGCAGTACTTC.